The rows below give T cell receptor beta chains drawn from one sample of a study of T cell responses to AZD1222 COVID-19 vaccine. Using immunoSEQ multiplex PCR, the repertoire was profiled, and TCRdb retains in-frame clones only, with some absent. The sample records fewer than 200,000 clones, under 95% being singletons. This specimen was peripheral blood, taken on day 0 of MenACWY control vaccination. Receptors were obtained from an adult in good health. Each CDR3 is given with its conserved first and last residue. The D gene is left open where the match is weak. Clone size is given for some rows only: seen once, a few or many times, or a class if the clone is expanded.

size: -
D: -
V: TRBV6-5
J: TRBJ2-5
DNA: TGTGCCAGCAGTAGGCTTCAAGAGACCCAGTACTTC
CDR3: CASSRLQETQYF

size: -
D: TRBD1
V: TRBV10-1
J: TRBJ2-7
DNA: TGCGCCAGCAGTGAGTTTGGGCAGGGGGCCAACGAGCAGTACTTC
CDR3: CASSEFGQGANEQYF

size: -
D: -
V: TRBV2
J: TRBJ1-1
DNA: TGTGCCAGCTCTAGGGGGGGGCCACCGAACACTGAAGCTTTCTTT
CDR3: CASSRGGPPNTEAFF

size: few
D: -
V: TRBV19
J: TRBJ2-3
DNA: TGTGCCAGTAGTGTGGGCCGCACAGATACGCAGTATTTT
CDR3: CASSVGRTDTQYF

size: -
D: TRBD2
V: TRBV6-5
J: TRBJ2-2
DNA: TGTGCCAGCAGGATCCTAGCGGGGAACACCGGGGAGCTGTTTTTT
CDR3: CASRILAGNTGELFF

size: -
D: -
V: TRBV7-3
J: TRBJ1-5
DNA: TGTGCCAGCAGCTTATCTGCAGGTCAGCCCCAGCATTTT
CDR3: CASSLSAGQPQHF

size: once
D: TRBD1
V: TRBV5-5
J: TRBJ1-2
DNA: TGTGCCAGCAGCGCGTGGGACAGGGCTAGTGGCTACACCTTC
CDR3: CASSAWDRASGYTF

size: -
D: -
V: TRBV7-9
J: TRBJ1-1
DNA: TGTGCCAGCAGCTTAGTAGGCTATAACGCTGAAGCTTTCTTT
CDR3: CASSLVGYNAEAFF

size: -
D: -
V: TRBV1
J: TRBJ1-3
DNA: TGCACCAGCAGCCAAGATCCCAGAGCTAGAAACACCATATATTTT
CDR3: CTSSQDPRARNTIYF

size: -
D: -
V: TRBV19
J: TRBJ1-5
DNA: TGTGCCAGTAGTTCGGCAGGAGGCAATCAGCCCCAGCATTTT
CDR3: CASSSAGGNQPQHF

size: -
D: -
V: TRBV6-1
J: TRBJ1-6
DNA: TGTGCCAGCAGTGAATTGAGTTGGGGGAGCTCCTATAATTCACCCCTCCACTTT
CDR3: CASSELSWGSSYNSPLHF

size: -
D: -
V: TRBV3-1/TRBV3-2
J: TRBJ1-6
DNA: TGTGCCAGCAGCCAAGGGGGGGTTTCACCCCTCCACTTT
CDR3: CASSQGGVSPLHF

size: -
D: TRBD2
V: TRBV6-2/TRBV6-3
J: TRBJ2-7
DNA: TGTGCCAGCAGTAACCGGACTAGAATAGGCTACGAGCAGTACTTC
CDR3: CASSNRTRIGYEQYF

size: few
D: TRBD1
V: TRBV4-1
J: TRBJ1-5
DNA: TGCGCCAGCAGCCCGACAGGGGGATCGGGTCAGCCCCAGCATTTT
CDR3: CASSPTGGSGQPQHF

size: -
D: TRBD2
V: TRBV6-5
J: TRBJ2-1
DNA: TGTGCCAGCAGAGCTAGCGGGGCCCGGAGGAATGAGCAGTTCTTC
CDR3: CASRASGARRNEQFF

size: -
D: TRBD1
V: TRBV5-3
J: TRBJ2-5
DNA: TGTGCCAGCGGACAGGGGACCCAGTACTTC
CDR3: CASGQGTQYF

size: -
D: -
V: TRBV24-1
J: TRBJ1-5
DNA: TGTGCCACCAGTGGCCCAGGGGTGCAGCCCCAGCATTTT
CDR3: CATSGPGVQPQHF

size: few
D: -
V: TRBV7-2
J: TRBJ1-1
DNA: TGTGCCAGCAGCTTAGCGGGGGAGGGCACTGAAGCTTTCTTT
CDR3: CASSLAGEGTEAFF

size: -
D: TRBD2
V: TRBV14
J: TRBJ2-3
DNA: TGTGCCAGCAGCCAAGATCCTAGCGGGAGCCCTAGCACAGATACGCAGTATTTT
CDR3: CASSQDPSGSPSTDTQYF

size: once
D: -
V: TRBV27
J: TRBJ1-2
DNA: TGTGCCAGCCGGGACATTACTAACTATGGCTACACCTTC
CDR3: CASRDITNYGYTF

size: -
D: -
V: TRBV30
J: TRBJ1-4
DNA: TGTGCCTGGACGGGGGGAACTGAAAAACTGTTTTTT
CDR3: CAWTGGTEKLFF

size: -
D: -
V: TRBV7-8
J: TRBJ1-2
DNA: TGTGCCAGCAGCCGGATGGGGGGGCTTGATGGCTACACCTTC
CDR3: CASSRMGGLDGYTF

size: -
D: -
V: TRBV11-2
J: TRBJ2-1
DNA: TGTGCCAGCAGCTTAGGTGGCGGGCCCTACAATGAGCAGTTCTTC
CDR3: CASSLGGGPYNEQFF

size: -
D: TRBD2
V: TRBV19
J: TRBJ2-7
DNA: TGTGCCAGTAGTATAGATCGGGGGGGTCCCTACGAGCAGTACTTC
CDR3: CASSIDRGGPYEQYF

size: -
D: -
V: TRBV19
J: TRBJ2-1
DNA: TGTGCCAGTAGTCTCCGGAGGCCCTACAATGAGCAGTTCTTC
CDR3: CASSLRRPYNEQFF

size: -
D: -
V: TRBV7-2
J: TRBJ2-7
DNA: TGTGCCAGCAGCTTAGCGGATGGGAGAGAGCAGTACTTC
CDR3: CASSLADGREQYF

size: -
D: TRBD2
V: TRBV19
J: TRBJ2-5
DNA: TGTGCCAGTAGTAAGATGGTAGCGGGAGACACAACCCAAGAGACCCAGTACTTC
CDR3: CASSKMVAGDTTQETQYF

size: -
D: -
V: TRBV7-9
J: TRBJ1-1
DNA: TGTGCCAGCAGCTTCTACAGGGAGGGGAACACTGAAGCTTTCTTT
CDR3: CASSFYREGNTEAFF

size: -
D: -
V: TRBV7-9
J: TRBJ2-3
DNA: TGTGCCCCAGGGGATACGCAGTATTTT
CDR3: CAPGDTQYF

size: -
D: TRBD2
V: TRBV6-6
J: TRBJ2-2
DNA: TGTGCCAGCAGTCAACTAGCGGGAGGGCCGGGTCTCGGGGAGCTGTTTTTT
CDR3: CASSQLAGGPGLGELFF

size: -
D: -
V: TRBV30
J: TRBJ2-7
DNA: TGTGCCTGGAGTGTACAATACGAGCAGTACTTC
CDR3: CAWSVQYEQYF

size: -
D: TRBD1
V: TRBV27
J: TRBJ2-7
DNA: TGTGCCAGCAATCCAGGACAGGAGAACCAAATCCAACGGACCTACGAGCAGTACTTC
CDR3: CASNPGQENQIQRTYEQYF

size: -
D: -
V: TRBV6-5
J: TRBJ2-1
DNA: TGTGCCAGCAGCCTGAAAAATGAGCAGTTCTTC
CDR3: CASSLKNEQFF

size: -
D: -
V: TRBV5-6
J: TRBJ1-2
DNA: TGTGCCAGCAGCCCCCCGGATGGGAACTATGGCTACACCTTC
CDR3: CASSPPDGNYGYTF

size: -
D: -
V: TRBV19
J: TRBJ2-7
DNA: TGTGCCAGTAGTATTGAGGACAGCTCCTACGAGCAGTACTTC
CDR3: CASSIEDSSYEQYF

size: -
D: TRBD1
V: TRBV18
J: TRBJ2-5
DNA: TGTGCCAGCTCACGGACAGGGGGTTCGGAGACCCAGTACTTC
CDR3: CASSRTGGSETQYF

size: -
D: -
V: TRBV29-1
J: TRBJ2-1
DNA: TGCAGCGTTGAAGGACGGTACAATGAGCAGTTCTTC
CDR3: CSVEGRYNEQFF

size: -
D: -
V: TRBV12-3/TRBV12-4
J: TRBJ2-7
DNA: TGTGCCAGCAGTTTTGTTCCCGACGAGCAGTACTTC
CDR3: CASSFVPDEQYF

size: -
D: -
V: TRBV7-6
J: TRBJ1-3
DNA: TGTGCCAGCAGCTTAGCGACGGCAGCCTCTGGAAACACCATATATTTT
CDR3: CASSLATAASGNTIYF

size: -
D: -
V: TRBV19
J: TRBJ1-6
DNA: TGTGCCAGTAGTCGGCAGTCATATAATTCACCCCTCCACTTT
CDR3: CASSRQSYNSPLHF

size: -
D: -
V: TRBV5-1
J: TRBJ2-3
DNA: TGCGCCAGCAGCTGGGCGGCAGATACGCAGTATTTT
CDR3: CASSWAADTQYF

size: -
D: -
V: TRBV27
J: TRBJ1-4
DNA: TGTGCCAGCAGTGCCTTAAGACTCCGAGGGGGTGAAAAACTGTTTTTT
CDR3: CASSALRLRGGEKLFF

size: -
D: -
V: TRBV5-1
J: TRBJ1-1
DNA: TGCGCCAGCAGCTTAACCCTCAGGGCCCGGGCTTTCTTT
CDR3: CASSLTLRARAFF

size: once
D: TRBD2
V: TRBV30
J: TRBJ2-7
DNA: TGTGCCTGGACTAGCGGGAGTATTGCCTACGAGCAGTACTTC
CDR3: CAWTSGSIAYEQYF

size: -
D: -
V: TRBV29-1
J: TRBJ1-3
DNA: TGCAGCGCCCAGTCTGGAAACACCATATATTTT
CDR3: CSAQSGNTIYF